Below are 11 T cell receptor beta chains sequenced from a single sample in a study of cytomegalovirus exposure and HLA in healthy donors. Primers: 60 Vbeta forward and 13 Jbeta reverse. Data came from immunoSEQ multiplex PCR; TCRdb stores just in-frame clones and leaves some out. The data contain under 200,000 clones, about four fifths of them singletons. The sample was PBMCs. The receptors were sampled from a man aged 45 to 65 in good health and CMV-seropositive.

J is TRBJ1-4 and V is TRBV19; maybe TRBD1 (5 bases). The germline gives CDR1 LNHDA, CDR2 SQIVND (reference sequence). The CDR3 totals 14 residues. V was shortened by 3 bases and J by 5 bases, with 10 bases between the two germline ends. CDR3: CASSIAGGNEKLFF. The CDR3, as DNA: TGTGCCAGTAGTATCGCCGGGGGAAATGAAAAACTGTTTTTT.

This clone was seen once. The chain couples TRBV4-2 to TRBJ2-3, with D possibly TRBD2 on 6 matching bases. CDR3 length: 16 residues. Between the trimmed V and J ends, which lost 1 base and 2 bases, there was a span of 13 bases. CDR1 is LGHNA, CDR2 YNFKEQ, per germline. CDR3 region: CASSQVGGDLTDTQYF. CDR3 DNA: TGTGCCAGCAGCCAAGTCGGGGGAGACCTCACAGATACGCAGTATTTT.

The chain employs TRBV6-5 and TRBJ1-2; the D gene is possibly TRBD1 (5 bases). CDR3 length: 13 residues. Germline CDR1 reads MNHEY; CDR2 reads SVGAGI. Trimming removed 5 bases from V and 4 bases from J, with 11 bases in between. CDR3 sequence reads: CASSDRGFYGYTF. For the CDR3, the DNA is TGTGCCAGCAGTGATCGGGGGTTCTATGGCTACACCTTC.

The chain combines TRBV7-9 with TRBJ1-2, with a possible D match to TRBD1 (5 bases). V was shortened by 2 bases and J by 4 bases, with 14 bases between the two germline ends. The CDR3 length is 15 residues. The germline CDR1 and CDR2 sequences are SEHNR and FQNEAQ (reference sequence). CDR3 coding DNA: TGTGCCAGCAGCTTACAGGGCCAGGCCGGCTATGGCTACACCTTC. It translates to CASSLQGQAGYGYTF. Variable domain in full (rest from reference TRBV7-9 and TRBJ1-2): DTGVSQNPRHKITKRGQNVTFRCDPISEHNRLYWYRQTLGQGPEFLTYFQNEAQLEKSRLLSDRFSAERPKGSFSTLEIQRTEQGDSAMYLCASSLQGQAGYGYTFGSGTRLTVV.

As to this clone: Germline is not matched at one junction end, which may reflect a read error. This chain's CDR3 is CAGSLAGHHNEKLFF. The CDR3 DNA follows: TGTGCCGGCAGCTTGGCGGGTCACCATAATGAAAAACTGTTTTTT. The chain is built from TRBV5-8 and TRBJ1-4; no clear D gene. The CDR3 sequence is 15 residues long. CDR1 SGHTS and CDR2 YDEGEE come from the germline V gene.

The DNA for the CDR3 is TGTGCCAGCAGTTTAACGGGGGGACTAGCGGGGGGCTCCCGAGAGACCCAGTACTTC. Protein sequence: CASSLTGGLAGGSRETQYF. The chain has TRBV28 and TRBJ2-5; TRBD2 aligns across 15 bases. CDR1 is MDHEN and CDR2 is SYDVKM in the germline V gene. J lost 4 bases, V lost 2 bases, and 11 bases had no gene match. CDR3 length equals 19 residues.

The CDR3 loop reads CASSPGQGDTGELFF. The DNA for the CDR3 is TGTGCCAGCAGCCCAGGACAGGGGGACACCGGGGAGCTGTTTTTT. The chain carries TRBV7-3 and TRBJ2-2; 10 positions agree with TRBD1. CDR3 length: 15 residues. CDR1 SGHTA and CDR2 FQGTGA come from the germline V gene. V was clipped by 5 bases and J by 3 bases; unmatched bases: 3.

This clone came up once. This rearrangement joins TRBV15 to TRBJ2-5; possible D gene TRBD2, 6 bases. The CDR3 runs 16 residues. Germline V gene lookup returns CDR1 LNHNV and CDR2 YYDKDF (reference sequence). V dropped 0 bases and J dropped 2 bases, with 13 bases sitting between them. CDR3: CATSRDLSGDQETQYF. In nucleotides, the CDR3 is TGTGCCACCAGCAGAGATCTCTCGGGGGATCAAGAGACCCAGTACTTC.

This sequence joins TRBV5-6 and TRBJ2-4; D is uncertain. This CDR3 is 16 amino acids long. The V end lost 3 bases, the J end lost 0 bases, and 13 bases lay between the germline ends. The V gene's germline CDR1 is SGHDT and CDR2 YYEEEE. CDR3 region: CASSSRFRVAKNIQYF. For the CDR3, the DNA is TGTGCCAGCAGCTCCAGGTTTCGTGTAGCCAAAAACATTCAGTACTTC.

Here the CDR3 reads CASSTPGTGSSYEQYF. The CDR3 DNA is TGTGCCAGTAGTACTCCGGGGACAGGGAGCTCCTACGAGCAGTACTTC. The rearrangement links TRBV19 to TRBJ2-7; TRBD1 aligns across 9 bases. CDR3 size: 16 residues. J lost 0 bases, V lost 4 bases, and 7 bases had no gene match. The V gene's germline CDR1 is LNHDA and CDR2 SQIVND (reference sequence).

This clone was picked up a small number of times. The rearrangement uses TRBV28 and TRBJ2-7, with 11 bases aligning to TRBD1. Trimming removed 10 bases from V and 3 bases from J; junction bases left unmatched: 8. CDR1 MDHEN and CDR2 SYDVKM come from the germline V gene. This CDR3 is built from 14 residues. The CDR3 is CATAAGTGGYEQYF. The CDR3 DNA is TGTGCCACCGCTGCCGGGACAGGGGGCTACGAGCAGTACTTC.